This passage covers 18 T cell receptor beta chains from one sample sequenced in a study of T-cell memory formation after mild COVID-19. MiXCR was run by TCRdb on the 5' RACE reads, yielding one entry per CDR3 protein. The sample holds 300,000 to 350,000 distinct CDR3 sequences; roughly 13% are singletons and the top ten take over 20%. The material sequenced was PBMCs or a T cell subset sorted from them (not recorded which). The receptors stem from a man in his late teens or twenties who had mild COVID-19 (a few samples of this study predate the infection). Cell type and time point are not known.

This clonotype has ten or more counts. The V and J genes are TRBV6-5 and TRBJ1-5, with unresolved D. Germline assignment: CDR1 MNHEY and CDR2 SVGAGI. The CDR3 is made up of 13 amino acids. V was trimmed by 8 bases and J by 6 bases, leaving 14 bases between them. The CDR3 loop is CASSPRGGQPQHF. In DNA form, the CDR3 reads TGTGCCAGCTCACCTCGAGGAGGTCAGCCCCAGCATTTT.

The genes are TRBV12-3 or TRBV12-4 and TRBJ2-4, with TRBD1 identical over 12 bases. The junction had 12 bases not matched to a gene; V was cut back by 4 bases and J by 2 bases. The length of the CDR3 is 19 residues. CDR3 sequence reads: CASSSSGGGQGAPKNIQYF. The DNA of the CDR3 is TGTGCCAGCAGTTCGTCCGGGGGGGGACAGGGGGCACCCAAAAACATTCAGTACTTC.

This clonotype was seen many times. CDR3 bases: TGCGCCAGCAGCTTGGGCGGCGGTACCCCCGCCTACAATGAGCAGTTCTTC. This gives the protein CASSLGGGTPAYNEQFF. The V and J genes are TRBV5-1 and TRBJ2-1, with D unresolved. The V end was cut by 0 bases, the J end by 2 bases, with 15 bases between. The CDR3 is 17 amino acids. Germline lookup yields CDR1 SGHRS and CDR2 YFSETQ.

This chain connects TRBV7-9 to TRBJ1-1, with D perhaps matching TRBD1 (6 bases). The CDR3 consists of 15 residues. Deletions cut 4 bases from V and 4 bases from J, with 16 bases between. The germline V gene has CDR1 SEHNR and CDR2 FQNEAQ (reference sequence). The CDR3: CASSSRGSLVTEAFF. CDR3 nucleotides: TGTGCCAGCAGCTCTAGGGGGTCCCTAGTCACTGAAGCTTTCTTT.

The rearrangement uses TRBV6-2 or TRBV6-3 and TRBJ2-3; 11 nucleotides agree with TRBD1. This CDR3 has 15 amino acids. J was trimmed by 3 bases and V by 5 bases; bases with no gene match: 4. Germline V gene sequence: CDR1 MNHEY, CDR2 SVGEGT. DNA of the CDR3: TGTGCCAGCAGTGACCGGGACAGGGGGACAGATACGCAGTATTTT. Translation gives CASSDRDRGTDTQYF.

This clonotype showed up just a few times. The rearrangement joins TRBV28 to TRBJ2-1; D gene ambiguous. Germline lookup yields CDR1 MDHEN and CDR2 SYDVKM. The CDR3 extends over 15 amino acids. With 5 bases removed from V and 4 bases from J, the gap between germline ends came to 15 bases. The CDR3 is CASSTSMAEYNEQFF. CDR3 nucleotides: TGTGCCAGCAGTACAAGCATGGCAGAGTACAATGAGCAGTTCTTC.

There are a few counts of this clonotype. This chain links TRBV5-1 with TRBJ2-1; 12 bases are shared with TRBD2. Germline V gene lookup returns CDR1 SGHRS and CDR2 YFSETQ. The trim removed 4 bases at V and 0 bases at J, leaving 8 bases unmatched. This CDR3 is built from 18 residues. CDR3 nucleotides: TGCGCCAGCAGCCACCGACTAGCGGGGGTGAGCTCCTACAATGAGCAGTTCTTC. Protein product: CASSHRLAGVSSYNEQFF. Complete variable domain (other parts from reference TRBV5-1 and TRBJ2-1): KAGVTQTPRYLIKTRGQQVTLSCSPISGHRSVSWYQQTPGQGLQFLFEYFSETQRNKGNFPGRFSGRQFSNSRSEMNVSTLELGDSALYLCASSHRLAGVSSYNEQFFGPGTRLTVL.

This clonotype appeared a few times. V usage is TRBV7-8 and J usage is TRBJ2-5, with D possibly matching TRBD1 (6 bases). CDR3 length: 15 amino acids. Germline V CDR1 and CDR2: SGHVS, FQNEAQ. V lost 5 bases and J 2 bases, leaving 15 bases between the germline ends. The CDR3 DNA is TGTGCCAGCAGCGGACATCGACAGGATCAAGAGACCCAGTACTTC. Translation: CASSGHRQDQETQYF.

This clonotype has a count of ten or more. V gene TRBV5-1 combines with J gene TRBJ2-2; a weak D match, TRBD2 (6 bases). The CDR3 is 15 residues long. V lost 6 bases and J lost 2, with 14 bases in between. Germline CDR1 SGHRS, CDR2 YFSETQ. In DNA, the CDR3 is TGCGCCAGCAAGGAGAACGGGGGAAACACCGGGGAGCTGTTTTTT. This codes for CASKENGGNTGELFF.

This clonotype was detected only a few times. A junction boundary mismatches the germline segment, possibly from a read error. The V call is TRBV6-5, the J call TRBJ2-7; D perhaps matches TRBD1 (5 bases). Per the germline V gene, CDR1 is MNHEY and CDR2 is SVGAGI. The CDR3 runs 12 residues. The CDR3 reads CASSNSPGEQYF. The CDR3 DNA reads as TGTGCCAGCAGTAACTCCCCAGGGGAGCAGTACTTC.

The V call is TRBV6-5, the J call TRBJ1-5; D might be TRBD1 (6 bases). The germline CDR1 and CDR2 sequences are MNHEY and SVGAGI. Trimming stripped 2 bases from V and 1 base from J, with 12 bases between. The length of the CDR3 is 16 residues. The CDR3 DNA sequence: TGTGCCAGCAGTTACGCAGGGGCGGGAAGCAATCAGCCCCAGCATTTT. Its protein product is CASSYAGAGSNQPQHF.

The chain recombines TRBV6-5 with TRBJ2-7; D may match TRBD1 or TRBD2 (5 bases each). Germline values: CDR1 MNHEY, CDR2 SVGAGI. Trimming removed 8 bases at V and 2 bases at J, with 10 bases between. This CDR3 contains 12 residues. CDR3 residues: CASYGGAYEQYF. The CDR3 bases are TGTGCCAGCTATGGGGGTGCCTACGAGCAGTACTTC.

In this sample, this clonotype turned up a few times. For the CDR3, the DNA is TGTGCCAGCAGTCGACAGAATCTCTATGGCTACACCTTC. It codes for CASSRQNLYGYTF. The chain carries TRBV6-2 or TRBV6-3 and TRBJ1-2; D may be TRBD1 (5 bases). The CDR3 runs to 13 residues. The V gene's germline CDR1 is MNHEY and CDR2 SVGEGT. The ends were cut back, 5 bases at V and 4 bases at J, with 11 bases in the middle.

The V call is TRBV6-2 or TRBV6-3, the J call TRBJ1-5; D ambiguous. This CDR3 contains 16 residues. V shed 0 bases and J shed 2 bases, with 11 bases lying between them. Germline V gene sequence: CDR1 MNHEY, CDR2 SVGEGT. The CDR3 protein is CASSYSTGLGNQPQHF. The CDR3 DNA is TGTGCCAGCAGTTACTCGACGGGTCTGGGCAATCAGCCCCAGCATTTT.

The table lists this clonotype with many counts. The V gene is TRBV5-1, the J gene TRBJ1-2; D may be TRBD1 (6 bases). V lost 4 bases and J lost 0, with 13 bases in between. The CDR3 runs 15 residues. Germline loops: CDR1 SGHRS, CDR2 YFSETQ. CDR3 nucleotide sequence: TGCGCCAGCAGCATCCAGGGACAAGCTAACTATGGCTACACCTTC. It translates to CASSIQGQANYGYTF.

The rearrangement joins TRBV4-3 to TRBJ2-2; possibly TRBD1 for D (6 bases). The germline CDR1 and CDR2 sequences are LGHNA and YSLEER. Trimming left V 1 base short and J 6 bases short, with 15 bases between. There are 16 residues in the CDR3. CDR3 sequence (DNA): TGCGCCAGCAGCCAAGTTCTAGGGGGTGGTCCCGGGGAGCTGTTTTTT. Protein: CASSQVLGGGPGELFF.

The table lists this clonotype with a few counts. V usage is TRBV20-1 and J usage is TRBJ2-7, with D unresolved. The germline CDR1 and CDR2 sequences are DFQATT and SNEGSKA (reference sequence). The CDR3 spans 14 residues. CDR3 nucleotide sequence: TGCACGGCGCCAACGATGATCCTCTCCTACGAGCAGTACTTC. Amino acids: CTAPTMILSYEQYF.

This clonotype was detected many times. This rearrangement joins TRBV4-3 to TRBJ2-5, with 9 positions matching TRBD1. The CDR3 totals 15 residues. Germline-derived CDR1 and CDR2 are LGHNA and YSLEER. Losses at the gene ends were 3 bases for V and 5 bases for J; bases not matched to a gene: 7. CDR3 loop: CASSHLGQGYETQYF. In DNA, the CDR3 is TGCGCCAGCAGCCACCTAGGACAGGGGTACGAGACCCAGTACTTC.